This T cell receptor beta chain was recorded in a study of cytomegalovirus exposure and HLA in healthy donors. This CDR3 has 11 amino acids. With 5 bases removed from V and 4 bases from J, the gap between germline ends came to 6 bases. In germline, CDR1 is MDHEN, CDR2 SYDVKM. With 60 Vbeta and 13 Jbeta primers, the PCR was carried out. Clones were sequenced by immunoSEQ multiplex PCR, and TCRdb holds only the in-frame ones, with some missing. The sample holds 150,000 to 250,000 clones, 75% to 85% seen once. The receptor was isolated from a woman in her forties or fifties in good health and CMV-seropositive. The gene calls are TRBV28 and TRBJ2-7; no clear D gene. Specimen: PBMCs. The DNA for the CDR3 is TGTGCCAGCAGTGCGCCTTACGAGCAGTACTTC. Translated, it gives CASSAPYEQYF. The full variable domain, in which reference TRBV28 and TRBJ2-7 provide the parts outside the CDR3, is DVKVTQSSRYLVKRTGEKVFLECVQDMDHENMFWYRQDPGLGLRLIYFSYDVKMKEKGDIPEGYSVSREKKERFSLILESASTNQTSMYLCASSAPYEQYFGPGTRLTVT.